The 5 T cell receptor beta chains below come from one sample, sequenced in a study of early T cells in non-severe SARS-CoV-2 infection. TCRdb processed the 5' RACE reads anew with MiXCR; each CDR3 protein has one entry. The repertoire consists of 100,000 to 120,000 distinct CDR3 sequences, with over 9.5% occurring once and the leading ten covering 3.5% to 4%. The sample was whole blood, taken at baseline. These receptors came from an adult who was a healthcare worker with PCR-confirmed SARS-CoV-2 infection or an uninfected control (not recorded which).

This chain joins TRBV12-3 or TRBV12-4 and TRBJ1-1; D might be TRBD1 (5 bases). V was cut by 3 bases and J by 1 base, with 9 bases left in between. CDR3 size: 14 residues. The CDR3 DNA reads as TGTGCCAGCAGTTTTGGGACCCGGAACACTGAAGCTTTCTTT. It encodes CASSFGTRNTEAFF.

This clonotype was seen a handful of times. This chain links TRBV15 with TRBJ1-1, with a weak D call TRBD1 (5 bases). There are 14 residues in the CDR3. Germline loops: CDR1 LNHNV, CDR2 YYDKDF (reference sequence). The V and J ends lost 2 bases and 1 base respectively, with 8 bases between them. CDR3: CATSRPDRNTEAFF. The CDR3 DNA reads as TGTGCCACCAGCAGACCCGACAGGAACACTGAAGCTTTCTTT. Full variable domain (remainder filled in from reference TRBV15 and TRBJ1-1): DAMVIQNPRYQVTQFGKPVTLSCSQTLNHNVMYWYQQKSSQAPKLLFHYYDKDFNNEADTPDNFQSRRPNTSFCFLDIRSPGLGDTAMYLCATSRPDRNTEAFFGQGTRLTVV.

This clonotype appeared a few times. Here the CDR3 reads CASRVDGSSYNEQFF. The CDR3 nucleotides read TGTGCCAGCAGGGTAGACGGGAGCTCCTACAATGAGCAGTTCTTC. The rearrangement uses TRBV7-3 and TRBJ2-1; D may be TRBD2 (6 bases). Germline assignment: CDR1 SGHTA and CDR2 FQGTGA. CDR3 size: 15 residues. Trimming left V 6 bases short and J 0 bases short, with 12 bases between.

This rearrangement joins TRBV12-3 or TRBV12-4 to TRBJ2-7; 9 positions agree with TRBD1. This CDR3 is built from 18 residues. V trimming: 6 bases; J trimming: 5 bases; junction bases outside the gene matches: 20. CDR3: CASRPGQGHLPRLNEQYF. CDR3 DNA: TGTGCCAGCAGACCGGGACAGGGCCACCTCCCTCGCTTGAACGAGCAGTACTTC.

In this sample, this clonotype turned up many times. CDR3: CASSPNRPALNTEAFF. CDR3 nucleotide sequence: TGTGCCAGCTCACCAAATCGCCCGGCTTTGAACACTGAAGCTTTCTTT. The chain links TRBV18 to TRBJ1-1; D not certain. The V and J ends lost 2 bases and 0 bases respectively, with 13 bases between them. There are 16 residues in the CDR3. CDR1 and CDR2 from the germline V gene are KGHSH and LQKENI.